This entry lists 29 T cell receptor beta chains sequenced from one sample in a study of shared clonotypes between healthy human individuals. Data came from immunoSEQ multiplex PCR; TCRdb stores just in-frame clones and leaves some out. The repertoire holds more than 2,000,000 clones, with roughly 92% as singletons. The sample taken for sequencing was naive CD4+ T cells sorted from blood. Subset: CD45RA+ positively selected. Source of these receptors: a man between 18 and 35 years old in good health.

The chain combines TRBV10-3 with TRBJ1-3; D may be TRBD1 (5 bases). V was clipped by 0 bases and J by 2 bases, with 11 bases between them. CDR3 length: 16 amino acids. In germline, CDR1 is ENHRY, CDR2 SYGVKD. Written as DNA, the CDR3 is TGTGCCATCAGTGAGTCGGGGGGGATTGCTGGAAACACCATATATTTT. Residues: CAISESGGIAGNTIYF.

V usage is TRBV10-3 and J usage is TRBJ2-1; no reliable D call. The CDR3 sequence is 13 residues long. Germline V gene data show CDR1 as ENHRY and CDR2 as SYGVKD. V lost 10 bases and J lost 8, with 18 bases in between. The DNA of the CDR3 is TGTGCCACCGACGCCGGTAGGGCCCATGAGCAGTTCTTC. It codes for CATDAGRAHEQFF.

V usage is TRBV18 and J usage is TRBJ2-5, with TRBD2 matching over 10 bases. Germline values: CDR1 KGHSH, CDR2 LQKENI. V shed 6 bases, J shed 3 bases, and the junction held 10 bases outside the gene matches. The CDR3 totals 16 residues. The CDR3 here is CASSPVAGGQKETQYF. The DNA of the CDR3 is TGTGCCAGCTCGCCAGTAGCGGGGGGACAGAAAGAGACCCAGTACTTC.

A remark on this clone: The sample has other DNA sequences that encode this CDR3 too. This sequence joins TRBV6-5 and TRBJ1-5; 9 bases align to TRBD1. Germline lookup yields CDR1 MNHEY and CDR2 SVGAGI. The CDR3 runs to 13 residues. Trimming removed 5 bases from V and 7 bases from J; junction bases left unmatched: 3. CDR3 residues: CASSRQGGQPQHF. The CDR3 nucleotides read TGTGCCAGCAGTCGACAGGGGGGCCAGCCCCAGCATTTT.

CDR3 bases: TGCGCCAGCAGCTACGATTCGAACACCGGGGAGCTGTTTTTT. Protein sequence: CASSYDSNTGELFF. The chain carries TRBV5-1 and TRBJ2-2, with D unclear. The CDR3 loop spans 14 amino acids. Germline CDR1 is SGHRS and CDR2 is YFSETQ. The ends were cut back, 3 bases at V and 0 bases at J, with 6 bases in the middle.

This chain links TRBV6-5 with TRBJ1-1, with D possibly matching TRBD1 (5 bases). The ends were cut back, 2 bases at V and 1 base at J, with 8 bases in the middle. CDR1 and CDR2 (germline): MNHEY, SVGAGI. This CDR3 spans 14 amino acids. CDR3 sequence: CASSYMGENTEAFF. Here the CDR3 DNA reads TGTGCCAGCAGTTACATGGGGGAGAACACTGAAGCTTTCTTT.

V and J are TRBV19 and TRBJ1-5; 7 nucleotides agree with TRBD1. This CDR3 contains 17 residues. The V and J ends lost 2 bases and 1 base, in that order; junction bases with no gene match: 8. Germline V CDR1 and CDR2: LNHDA, SQIVND (reference sequence). For the CDR3, the DNA is TGTGCCAGTAGTATATTATTTGACAGGGCGAGCAATCAGCCCCAGCATTTT. Translation gives CASSILFDRASNQPQHF.

The rearrangement joins TRBV5-1 to TRBJ2-5; 7 nucleotides agree with TRBD1. V shed 0 bases, J shed 5 bases, and the junction held 7 bases outside the gene matches. Per germline, CDR1 SGHRS and CDR2 YFSETQ. The length of the CDR3 is 15 residues. This CDR3 is CASSLGPGTVETQYF. The CDR3 region has the DNA TGCGCCAGCAGCTTGGGCCCAGGGACAGTGGAGACCCAGTACTTC.

The rearrangement links TRBV7-9 to TRBJ2-7; 8 nucleotides agree with TRBD2. The CDR3 totals 15 residues. The J segment lost 2 bases and the V segment lost 5 bases, leaving 8 bases of the junction unmatched. Germline CDR1 and CDR2: SEHNR and FQNEAQ (reference sequence). CDR3 sequence (DNA): TGTGCCAGCAGCGGGGACGGGCGGGGGGCCTACGAGCAGTACTTC. It translates to CASSGDGRGAYEQYF.

In regard to this clone: Other DNA sequences of this sample code for an identical CDR3. V and J are TRBV7-8 and TRBJ2-7, with 8 bases fitting TRBD1. Germline lookup yields CDR1 SGHVS and CDR2 FQNEAQ. J was trimmed by 6 bases and V by 5 bases; bases with no gene match: 3. The CDR3 length is 12 residues. This CDR3 reads CASSLDRGEQYF. The CDR3 DNA follows: TGTGCCAGCAGCCTCGACAGGGGCGAGCAGTACTTC.

This chain uses TRBV10-2 with TRBJ2-5; a weak D match, TRBD2 (5 bases). This CDR3 is built from 13 residues. The V gene's germline CDR1 is WSHSY and CDR2 SAAADI. Between the trimmed V and J ends, which lost 0 bases and 7 bases, there was a span of 9 bases. DNA of the CDR3: TGCGCCAGCAGTGAGTCGACTCGGGGGACCCAGTACTTC. Its translation: CASSESTRGTQYF.

The V gene is TRBV6-5, the J gene TRBJ2-3; 12 bases line up with TRBD2. The length of the CDR3 is 16 residues. After removal of 2 bases from V and 8 bases from J, the junction contained 8 bases not matched to a gene. Germline CDR1 is MNHEY and CDR2 is SVGAGI. CDR3 amino acids: CASSYLLAGGVGTQYF. DNA of the CDR3: TGTGCCAGCAGTTACCTTCTAGCGGGAGGGGTAGGTACGCAGTATTTT.

V is TRBV10-1 and J is TRBJ2-7; the match to TRBD2 covers 7 bases. Germline V CDR1 and CDR2: WNHNN, SYGVQD (reference sequence). CDR3 size: 14 residues. V lost 8 bases, J lost 2 bases, and 9 bases stayed unmatched. The CDR3 nucleotides are TGCGCCAGCGGGACTACTGGGGATACCTACGAGCAGTACTTC. Amino acids: CASGTTGDTYEQYF.

V usage is TRBV28 and J usage is TRBJ2-5; 7 bases align to TRBD1. The CDR3 is 12 residues long. CDR1 is MDHEN and CDR2 is SYDVKM in the germline V gene. V shed 8 bases, J shed 7 bases, and the junction held 7 bases outside the gene matches. The CDR3 loop is CASGGQTWTQYF. The CDR3 DNA sequence: TGTGCCAGCGGGGGACAGACGTGGACCCAGTACTTC.

The chain uses TRBV15 and TRBJ2-7; TRBD2 aligns across 12 bases. The CDR3 consists of 17 residues. CDR1 and CDR2 (germline): LNHNV, YYDKDF (reference sequence). Trimming cost V 5 bases and J 3 bases; bases outside gene matches: 11. The CDR3 nucleotides read TGTGCCACCAGCGTGAGTCCGGGACTAGCGGGCAACTACGAGCAGTACTTC. Translation gives CATSVSPGLAGNYEQYF.

V and J are TRBV4-1 and TRBJ2-5; 7 bases are shared with TRBD2. The CDR3 contains 18 residues. Germline-derived CDR1 and CDR2 are MGHRA and YSYEKL. V shed 3 bases, J shed 5 bases, and the junction held 18 bases outside the gene matches. This CDR3 is CASSQPPSRQGGWETQYF. CDR3 DNA sequence: TGCGCCAGCAGCCAGCCCCCAAGCCGGCAGGGAGGGTGGGAGACCCAGTACTTC.

The chain couples TRBV7-2 to TRBJ1-5; D might be TRBD1 (5 bases). From germline, CDR1 is SGHTA and CDR2 FQGNSA. The CDR3 runs 14 residues. V was clipped by 5 bases and J by 1 base, with 9 bases between them. The CDR3 reads CASSRGNSNQPQHF. In DNA, the CDR3 is TGTGCCAGCAGCCGGGGGAACAGCAATCAGCCCCAGCATTTT.

The V call is TRBV9, the J call TRBJ2-7; no clear D. This CDR3 spans 14 amino acids. Germline CDR1 reads SGDLS; CDR2 reads YYNGEE. V was shortened by 4 bases and J by 0 bases, with 11 bases between the two germline ends. The CDR3 reads CASSRVPSSYEQYF. The CDR3 DNA is TGTGCCAGCAGCAGGGTCCCTAGCTCCTACGAGCAGTACTTC.

This clone was counted a single time. The V call is TRBV9, the J call TRBJ1-1; the match to TRBD1 covers 7 bases. V gave up 2 bases and J gave up 8 bases; unmatched junction bases: 12. The CDR3 consists of 15 residues. Looked up from germline, CDR1 is SGDLS and CDR2 is YYNGEE. The CDR3 region is CASSVNSGTAEEAFF. In DNA, the CDR3 is TGTGCCAGCAGCGTGAACTCCGGGACAGCGGAAGAAGCTTTCTTT.

V gene TRBV11-2 combines with J gene TRBJ1-4; 7 positions agree with TRBD1. The CDR3 loop spans 15 amino acids. CDR1 and CDR2 (germline): SGHAT, FQNNGV. V trimming: 3 bases; J trimming: 7 bases; junction bases outside the gene matches: 8. As DNA, the CDR3 is TGTGCCAGCAGCTTGGTGAGGGGGCGGCTTGAAAAACTGTTTTTT. As protein: CASSLVRGRLEKLFF. The full variable domain, completed using reference TRBV11-2 and TRBJ1-4, is EAGVAQSPRYKIIEKRQSVAFWCNPISGHATLYWYQQILGQGPKLLIQFQNNGVVDDSQLPKDRFSAERLKGVDSTLKIQPAKLEDSAVYLCASSLVRGRLEKLFFGSGTQLSVL.

This clone is a singleton in its sample. V is TRBV28 and J is TRBJ2-2; D might be TRBD1 (5 bases). Germline V gene lookup returns CDR1 MDHEN and CDR2 SYDVKM. CDR3 size: 16 residues. The ends were cut back, 7 bases at V and 0 bases at J, with 15 bases in the middle. The CDR3 loop is CASTRTTAANTGELFF. CDR3 nucleotide sequence: TGTGCCAGCACCCGTACGACAGCCGCGAACACCGGGGAGCTGTTTTTT.

The chain combines TRBV28 with TRBJ1-5; D unresolved. From germline, CDR1 is MDHEN and CDR2 SYDVKM. The V end lost 5 bases, the J end lost 3 bases, and 14 bases lay between the germline ends. There are 15 residues in the CDR3. The CDR3 DNA follows: TGTGCCAGCAGTCCTCGGAGGACGGACAATCAGCCCCAGCATTTT. Translated, it gives CASSPRRTDNQPQHF.

The chain uses TRBV7-2 and TRBJ1-2, with D tentatively TRBD1 (5 bases). Germline CDR1 is SGHTA and CDR2 is FQGNSA. Trimming pared 1 base from V and 8 bases from J, leaving 11 bases between. The CDR3 loop spans 13 amino acids. CDR3 region: CASSLVSGVGYTF. CDR3 DNA: TGTGCCAGCAGCTTAGTCTCGGGGGTGGGCTACACCTTC.

Points on this clone: At the DNA level, this CDR3 is encoded by other sequences in the same sample as well. The chain is built from TRBV5-1 and TRBJ1-6; no reliable D call. V was shortened by 9 bases and J by 7 bases, with 17 bases between the two germline ends. The CDR3 runs 14 residues. Per the germline V gene, CDR1 is SGHRS and CDR2 is YFSETQ. The CDR3 DNA sequence: TGCGCCACCCAGCTCGGGGAGGGAAATTCACCCCTCCACTTT. Protein: CATQLGEGNSPLHF.

The genes are TRBV30 and TRBJ1-4, with a tentative D call TRBD1 (5 bases). Trimming left V 4 bases short and J 8 bases short, with 17 bases between. The CDR3 is 14 amino acids. CDR1 GTSNPN and CDR2 SVGIG come from the germline V gene (reference sequence). The chain's CDR3 is CAWNRRGAEEKLFF. The CDR3 coding sequence is TGTGCCTGGAACCGGAGAGGGGCGGAGGAAAAACTGTTTTTT.

The V call is TRBV28, the J call TRBJ1-2, with TRBD1 identical over 7 bases. The CDR3 spans 14 residues. Germline CDR1 is MDHEN and CDR2 is SYDVKM. V shed 10 bases, J shed 4 bases, and the junction held 12 bases outside the gene matches. The CDR3 region is CATRSGTVLYGYTF. For the CDR3, the DNA is TGTGCCACCAGATCCGGGACAGTCCTCTATGGCTACACCTTC.

The gene calls are TRBV5-1 and TRBJ2-7; 10 bases are shared with TRBD1. J lost 5 bases, V lost 4 bases, and 9 bases had no gene match. In germline, CDR1 is SGHRS, CDR2 YFSETQ. This CDR3 region has 15 residues. In DNA, the CDR3 is TGCGCCAGCAGCGTGGGGCGGGACAGGGGTAACGAGCAGTACTTC. Translating gives CASSVGRDRGNEQYF.

The chain couples TRBV6-1 to TRBJ2-7; 9 positions match TRBD1. The CDR3 totals 15 residues. The ends lost 5 bases at V and 2 bases at J; junction bases unmatched: 7. Looked up from germline, CDR1 is MNHNS and CDR2 is SASEGT. The CDR3 here is CASSPGDRATYEQYF. The CDR3 DNA reads as TGTGCCAGCAGTCCAGGGGACAGGGCGACCTACGAGCAGTACTTC.

The V and J genes are TRBV5-1 and TRBJ1-4, with a weak D call TRBD1 (6 bases). The V end lost 4 bases, the J end lost 6 bases, and 16 bases lay between the germline ends. This CDR3 has 15 amino acids. The germline CDR1 and CDR2 sequences are SGHRS and YFSETQ. The CDR3 region has the DNA TGCGCCAGCAGCACCGGGGGCCCGGGCTATGAAAAACTGTTTTTT. This gives the protein CASSTGGPGYEKLFF.